Included here is one T cell receptor beta chain sequence, with context. Its matching antigen is unknown. This CDR3 comprises 15 residues. The germline V gene has CDR1 SGHRS and CDR2 YFSETQ. This specimen comes from a study of monozygotic twins with inflammatory bowel disease. Study observations and caveats: No one strong IBD-associated signal or clonotype was supported.

From its re-call of the 5' RACE reads, TCRdb lists each CDR3 protein once, without DNA. This sample's table has 160,000 or so distinct CDR3 sequences. Each donor had approximately 2.5 ml of blood drawn. Material for sequencing was blood. This clonotype was obtained from a human donor with ulcerative colitis or Crohn's disease, or a healthy co-twin of an affected twin (not recorded which). The V gene is TRBV5-1, the J gene TRBJ2-3; there is no DNA to check the TCRdb D call of TRBD2. This chain's CDR3 is CASTSSGVSTDTQYF.